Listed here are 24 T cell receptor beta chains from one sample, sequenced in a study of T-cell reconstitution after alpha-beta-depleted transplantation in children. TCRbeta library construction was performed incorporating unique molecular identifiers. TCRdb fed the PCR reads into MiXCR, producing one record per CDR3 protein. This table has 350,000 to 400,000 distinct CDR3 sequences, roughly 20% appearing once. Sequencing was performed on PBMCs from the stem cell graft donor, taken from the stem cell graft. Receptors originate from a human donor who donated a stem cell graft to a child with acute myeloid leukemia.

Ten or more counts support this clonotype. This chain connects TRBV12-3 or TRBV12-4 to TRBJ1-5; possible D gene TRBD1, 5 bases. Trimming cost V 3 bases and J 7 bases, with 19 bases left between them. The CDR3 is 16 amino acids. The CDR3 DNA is TGTGCCAGCAGTTTGGGAAGCAGGGCGGAGGGGCAGCCCCAGCATTTT. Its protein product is CASSLGSRAEGQPQHF.

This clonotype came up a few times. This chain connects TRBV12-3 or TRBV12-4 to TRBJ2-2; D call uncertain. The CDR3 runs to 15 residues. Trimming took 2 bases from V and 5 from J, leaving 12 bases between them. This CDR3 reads CASSLSSKQTGELFF. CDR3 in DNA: TGTGCCAGCAGTTTATCGTCAAAACAGACCGGGGAGCTGTTTTTT.

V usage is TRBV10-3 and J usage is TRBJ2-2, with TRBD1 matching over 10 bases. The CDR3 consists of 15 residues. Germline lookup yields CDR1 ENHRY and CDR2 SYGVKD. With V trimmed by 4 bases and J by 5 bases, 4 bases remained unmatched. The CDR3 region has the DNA TGTGCCATCAGTGGACAGGGGGCGCGGACCGGGGAGCTGTTTTTT. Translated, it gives CAISGQGARTGELFF.

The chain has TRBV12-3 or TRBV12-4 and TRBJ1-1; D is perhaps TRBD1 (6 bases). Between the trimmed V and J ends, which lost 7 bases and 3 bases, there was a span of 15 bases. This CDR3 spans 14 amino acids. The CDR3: CASNPQGLDTEAFF. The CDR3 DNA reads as TGTGCCAGCAACCCACAGGGTTTGGACACTGAAGCTTTCTTT.

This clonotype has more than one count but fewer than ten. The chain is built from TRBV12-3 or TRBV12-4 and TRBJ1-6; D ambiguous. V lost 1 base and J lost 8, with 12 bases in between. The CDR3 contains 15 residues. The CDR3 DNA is TGTGCCAGCAGTTTAGAGGTCCTTACGGATTCACCCCTCCACTTT. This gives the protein CASSLEVLTDSPLHF.

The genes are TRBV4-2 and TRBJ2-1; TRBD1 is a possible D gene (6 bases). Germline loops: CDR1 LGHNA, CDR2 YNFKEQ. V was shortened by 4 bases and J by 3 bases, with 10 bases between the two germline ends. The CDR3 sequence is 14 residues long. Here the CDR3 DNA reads TGTGCCAGCAGCCCCAAGGACAGCTACAATGAGCAGTTCTTC. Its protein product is CASSPKDSYNEQFF.

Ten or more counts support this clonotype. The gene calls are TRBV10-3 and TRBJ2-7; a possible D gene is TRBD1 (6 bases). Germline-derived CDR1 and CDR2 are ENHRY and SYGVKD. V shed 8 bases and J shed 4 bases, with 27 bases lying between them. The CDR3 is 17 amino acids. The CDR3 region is CAILARTGTADSYEQYF. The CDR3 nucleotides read TGTGCCATCCTTGCAAGAACCGGGACGGCGGACAGTTACGAGCAGTACTTC.

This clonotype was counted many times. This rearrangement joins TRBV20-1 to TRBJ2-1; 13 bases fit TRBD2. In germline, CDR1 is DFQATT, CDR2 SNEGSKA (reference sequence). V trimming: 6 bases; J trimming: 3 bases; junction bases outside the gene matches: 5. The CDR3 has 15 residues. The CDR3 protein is CSAARLAGGYNEQFF. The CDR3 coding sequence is TGCAGTGCAGCGAGACTAGCGGGGGGCTACAATGAGCAGTTCTTC.

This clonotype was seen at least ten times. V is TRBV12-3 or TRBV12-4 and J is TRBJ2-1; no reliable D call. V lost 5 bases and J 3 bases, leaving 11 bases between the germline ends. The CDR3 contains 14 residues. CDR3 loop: CASSPAQSYNEQFF. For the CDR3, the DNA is TGTGCCAGCAGTCCCGCTCAGAGCTACAATGAGCAGTTCTTC.

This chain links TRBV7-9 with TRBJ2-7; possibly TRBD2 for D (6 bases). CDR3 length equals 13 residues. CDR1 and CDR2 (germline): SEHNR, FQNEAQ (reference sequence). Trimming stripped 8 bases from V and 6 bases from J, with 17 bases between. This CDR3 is CASDDWRDGEQYF. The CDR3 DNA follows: TGTGCCAGCGACGACTGGCGGGACGGCGAGCAGTACTTC.

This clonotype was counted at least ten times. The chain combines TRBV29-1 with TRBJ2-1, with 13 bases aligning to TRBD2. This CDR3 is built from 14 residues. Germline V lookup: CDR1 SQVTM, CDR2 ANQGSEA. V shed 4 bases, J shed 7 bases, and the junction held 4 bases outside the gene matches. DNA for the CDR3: TGCAGCGTTGTAGGACTAGCGGGAGTTAATGAGCAGTTCTTC. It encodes CSVVGLAGVNEQFF.

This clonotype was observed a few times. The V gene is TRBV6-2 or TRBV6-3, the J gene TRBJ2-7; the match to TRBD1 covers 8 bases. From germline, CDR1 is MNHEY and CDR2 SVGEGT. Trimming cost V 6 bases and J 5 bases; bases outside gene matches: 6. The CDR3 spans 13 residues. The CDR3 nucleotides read TGTGCCAGCAGCTCGACAGGGGATGACGAGCAGTACTTC. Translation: CASSSTGDDEQYF.

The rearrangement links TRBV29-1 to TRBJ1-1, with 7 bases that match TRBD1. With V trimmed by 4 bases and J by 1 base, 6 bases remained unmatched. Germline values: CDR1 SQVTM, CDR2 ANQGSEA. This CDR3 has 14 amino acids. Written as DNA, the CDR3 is TGCAGCGTTGTTGAGACAGGGAGGAACACTGAAGCTTTCTTT. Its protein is CSVVETGRNTEAFF.

The CDR3 loop is CASSYVFPRNTEAFF. CDR3 DNA: TGTGCCAGCAGTTACGTTTTCCCCCGGAACACTGAAGCTTTCTTT. The gene calls are TRBV6-5 and TRBJ1-1; no clear D gene. V was trimmed by 2 bases and J by 1 base, leaving 11 bases between them. This CDR3 has 15 amino acids. In germline, CDR1 is MNHEY, CDR2 SVGAGI.

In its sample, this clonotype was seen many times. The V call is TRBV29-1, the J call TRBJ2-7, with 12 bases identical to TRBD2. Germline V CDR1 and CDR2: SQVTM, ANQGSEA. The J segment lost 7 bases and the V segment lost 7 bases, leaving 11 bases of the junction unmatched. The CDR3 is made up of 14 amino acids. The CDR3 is CSAETSGSGYEQYF. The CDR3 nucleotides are TGCAGCGCCGAGACTAGCGGGAGTGGTTATGAGCAGTACTTC.

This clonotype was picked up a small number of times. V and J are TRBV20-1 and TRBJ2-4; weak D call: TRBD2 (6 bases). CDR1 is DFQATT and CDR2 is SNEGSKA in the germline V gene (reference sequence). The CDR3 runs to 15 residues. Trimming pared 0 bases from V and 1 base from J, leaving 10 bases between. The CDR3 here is CSARDRRDAKNIQYF. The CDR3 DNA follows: TGCAGTGCTAGAGATCGGCGGGACGCCAAAAACATTCAGTACTTC.

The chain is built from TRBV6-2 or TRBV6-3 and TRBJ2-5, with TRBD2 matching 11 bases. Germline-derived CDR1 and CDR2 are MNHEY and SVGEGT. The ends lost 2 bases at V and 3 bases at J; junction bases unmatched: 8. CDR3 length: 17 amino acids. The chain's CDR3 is CASSYPFGLAGEETQYF. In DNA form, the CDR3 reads TGTGCCAGCAGTTACCCGTTTGGACTAGCGGGCGAAGAGACCCAGTACTTC.

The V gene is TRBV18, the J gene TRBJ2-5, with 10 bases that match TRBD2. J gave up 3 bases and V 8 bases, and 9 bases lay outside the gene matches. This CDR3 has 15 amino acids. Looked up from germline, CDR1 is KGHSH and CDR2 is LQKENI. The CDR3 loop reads CASRTPSGREETQYF. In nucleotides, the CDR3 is TGTGCCAGCCGGACCCCAAGCGGGAGGGAAGAGACCCAGTACTTC.

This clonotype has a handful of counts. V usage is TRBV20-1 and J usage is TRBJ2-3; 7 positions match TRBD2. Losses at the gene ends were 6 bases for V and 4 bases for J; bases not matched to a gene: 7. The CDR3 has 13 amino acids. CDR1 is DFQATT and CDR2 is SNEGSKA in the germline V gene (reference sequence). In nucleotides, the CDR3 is TGCAGTGCCCGGGGGGTTGGCCCAGATACGCAGTATTTT. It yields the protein CSARGVGPDTQYF.

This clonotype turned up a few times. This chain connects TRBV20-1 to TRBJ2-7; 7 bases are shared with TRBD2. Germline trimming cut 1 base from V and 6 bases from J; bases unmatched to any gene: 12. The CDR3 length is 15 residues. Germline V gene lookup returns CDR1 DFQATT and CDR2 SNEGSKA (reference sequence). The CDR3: CSARGGGQELGEQYF. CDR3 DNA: TGCAGTGCTAGAGGGGGAGGGCAGGAACTCGGCGAGCAGTACTTC.

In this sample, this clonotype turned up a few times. As DNA, the CDR3 is TGCAGTGCACAAATCGGGGAACTAGCTAGCTCCTACAATGAGCAGTTCTTC. This encodes CSAQIGELASSYNEQFF. This chain connects TRBV20-1 to TRBJ2-1, with a possible D match to TRBD2 (6 bases). The V gene lost 6 bases and the J gene lost 0 bases, with 21 bases spanning the gap. The CDR3 has 17 residues. The germline V gene has CDR1 DFQATT and CDR2 SNEGSKA (reference sequence).

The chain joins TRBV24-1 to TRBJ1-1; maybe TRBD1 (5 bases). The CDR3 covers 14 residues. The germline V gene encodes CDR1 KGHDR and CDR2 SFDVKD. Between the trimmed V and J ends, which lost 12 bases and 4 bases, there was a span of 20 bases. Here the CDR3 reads CASAGGPPSTEAFF. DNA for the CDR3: TGTGCCTCAGCTGGGGGTCCTCCGTCCACTGAAGCTTTCTTT.

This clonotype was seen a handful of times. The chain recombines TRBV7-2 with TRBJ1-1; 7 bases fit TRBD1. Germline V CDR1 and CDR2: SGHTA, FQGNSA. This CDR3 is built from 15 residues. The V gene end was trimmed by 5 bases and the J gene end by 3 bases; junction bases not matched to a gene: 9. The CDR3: CASSPRQGPDTEAFF. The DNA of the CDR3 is TGTGCCAGCAGCCCAAGACAGGGTCCGGACACTGAAGCTTTCTTT.

The CDR3 sequence: CASSGDRVGEQFF. In DNA form, the CDR3 reads TGTGCCAGCTCAGGAGACAGGGTTGGTGAGCAGTTCTTC. This chain connects TRBV18 to TRBJ2-1; 7 bases match TRBD1. The CDR3 runs to 13 residues. The V segment lost 5 bases and the J segment 9 bases; nucleotides outside the gene matches: 7. Germline assignment: CDR1 KGHSH and CDR2 LQKENI.